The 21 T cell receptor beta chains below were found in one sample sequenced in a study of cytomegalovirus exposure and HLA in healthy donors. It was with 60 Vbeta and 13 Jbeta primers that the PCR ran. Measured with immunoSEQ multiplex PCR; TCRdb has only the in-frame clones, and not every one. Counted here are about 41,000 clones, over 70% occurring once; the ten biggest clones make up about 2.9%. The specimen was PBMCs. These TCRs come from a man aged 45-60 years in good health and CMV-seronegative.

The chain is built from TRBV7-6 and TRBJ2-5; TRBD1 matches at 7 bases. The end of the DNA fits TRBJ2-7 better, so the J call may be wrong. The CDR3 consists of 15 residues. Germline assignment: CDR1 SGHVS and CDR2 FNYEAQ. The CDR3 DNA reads TGTGCCAGCAGCCAGGGACAGACCCTTTCCTACGAGCAGTACTTC. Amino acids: CASSQGQTLSYEQYF.

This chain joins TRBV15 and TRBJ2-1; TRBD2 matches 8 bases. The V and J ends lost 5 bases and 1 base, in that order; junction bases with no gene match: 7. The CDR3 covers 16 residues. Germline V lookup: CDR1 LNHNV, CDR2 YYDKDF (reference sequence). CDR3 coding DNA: TGTGCCACCAGCTCAAGCGGGGGCCCTTCCTACAATGAGCAGTTCTTC. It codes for CATSSSGGPSYNEQFF.

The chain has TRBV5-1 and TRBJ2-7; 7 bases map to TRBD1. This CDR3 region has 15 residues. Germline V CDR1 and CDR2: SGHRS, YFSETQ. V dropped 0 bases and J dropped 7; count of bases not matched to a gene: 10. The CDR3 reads CASSLVGTAYEEQYF. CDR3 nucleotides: TGCGCCAGCAGCTTGGTCGGGACAGCCTACGAAGAGCAGTACTTC.

CDR3 sequence: CASSQPTSGSGHEQYF. DNA of the CDR3: TGCGCCAGCAGCCAACCGACTAGCGGGAGCGGCCACGAGCAGTACTTC. V is TRBV4-1 and J is TRBJ2-7; 12 nucleotides match TRBD2. Germline CDR1 and CDR2: MGHRA and YSYEKL. CDR3 length: 16 amino acids. The ends lost 2 bases at V and 5 bases at J; junction bases unmatched: 7.

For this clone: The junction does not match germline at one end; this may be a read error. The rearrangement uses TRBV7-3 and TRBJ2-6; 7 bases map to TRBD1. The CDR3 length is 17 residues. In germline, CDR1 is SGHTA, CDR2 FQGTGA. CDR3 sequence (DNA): TGTTCCAGCAGCTTCATGGGACAGCTATCTGGGGCCAACGTCCTGACTTTC. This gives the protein CSSSFMGQLSGANVLTF.

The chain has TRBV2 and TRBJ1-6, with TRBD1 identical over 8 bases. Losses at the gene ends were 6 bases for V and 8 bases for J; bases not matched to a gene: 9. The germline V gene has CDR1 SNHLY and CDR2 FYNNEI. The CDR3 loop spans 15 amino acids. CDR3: CASRDLTGADSPLHF. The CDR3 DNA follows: TGTGCCAGCAGGGACCTGACAGGGGCGGATTCACCCCTCCACTTT.

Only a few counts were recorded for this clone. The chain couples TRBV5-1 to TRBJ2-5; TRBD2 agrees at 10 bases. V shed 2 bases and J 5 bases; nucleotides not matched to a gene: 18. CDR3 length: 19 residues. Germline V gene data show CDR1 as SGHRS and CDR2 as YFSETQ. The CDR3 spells CASSFRYTSGNRGAETQYF. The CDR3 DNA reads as TGCGCCAGCAGCTTCCGTTATACTAGCGGGAATCGAGGGGCGGAGACCCAGTACTTC.

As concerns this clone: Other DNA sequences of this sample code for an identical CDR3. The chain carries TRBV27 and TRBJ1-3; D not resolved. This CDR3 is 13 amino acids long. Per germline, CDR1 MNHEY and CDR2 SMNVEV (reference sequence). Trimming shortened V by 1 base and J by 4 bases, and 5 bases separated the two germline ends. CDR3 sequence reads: CASSLLAGNTIYF. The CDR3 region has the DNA TGTGCCAGCAGTTTATTGGCCGGAAACACCATATATTTT.

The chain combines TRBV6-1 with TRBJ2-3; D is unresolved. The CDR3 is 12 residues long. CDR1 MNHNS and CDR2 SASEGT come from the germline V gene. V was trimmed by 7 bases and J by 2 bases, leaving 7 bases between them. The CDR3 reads CASTRFTDTQYF. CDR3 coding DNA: TGTGCCAGCACCAGATTCACAGATACGCAGTATTTT.

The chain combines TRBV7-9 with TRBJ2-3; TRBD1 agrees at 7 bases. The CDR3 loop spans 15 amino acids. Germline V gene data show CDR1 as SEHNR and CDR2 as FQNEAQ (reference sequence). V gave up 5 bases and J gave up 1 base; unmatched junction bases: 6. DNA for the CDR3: TGTGCCAGCAGCGACACCGGACAGGGCACAGATACGCAGTATTTT. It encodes CASSDTGQGTDTQYF.

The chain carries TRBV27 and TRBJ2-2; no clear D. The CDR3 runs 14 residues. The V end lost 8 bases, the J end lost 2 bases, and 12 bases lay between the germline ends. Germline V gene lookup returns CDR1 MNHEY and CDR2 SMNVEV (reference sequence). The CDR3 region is CASWSSPNTGELFF. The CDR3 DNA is TGTGCCAGCTGGTCTAGTCCTAACACCGGGGAGCTGTTTTTT.

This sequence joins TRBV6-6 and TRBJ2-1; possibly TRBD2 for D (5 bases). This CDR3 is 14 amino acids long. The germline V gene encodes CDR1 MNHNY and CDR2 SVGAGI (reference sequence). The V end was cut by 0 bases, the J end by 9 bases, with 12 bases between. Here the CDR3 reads CASSYSWGDGEQFF. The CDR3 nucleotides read TGTGCCAGCAGTTACTCCTGGGGAGATGGTGAGCAGTTCTTC.

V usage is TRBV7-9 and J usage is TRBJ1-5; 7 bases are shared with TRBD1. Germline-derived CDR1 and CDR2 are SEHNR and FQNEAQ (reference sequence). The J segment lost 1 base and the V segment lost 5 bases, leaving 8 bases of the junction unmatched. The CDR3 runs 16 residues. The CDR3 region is CASSLDNRGSNQPQHF. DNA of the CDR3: TGTGCCAGCAGCCTTGATAACAGGGGAAGCAATCAGCCCCAGCATTTT.

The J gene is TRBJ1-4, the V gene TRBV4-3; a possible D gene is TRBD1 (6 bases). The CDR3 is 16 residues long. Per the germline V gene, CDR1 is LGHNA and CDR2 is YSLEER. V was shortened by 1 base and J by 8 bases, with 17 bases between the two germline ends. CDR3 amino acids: CASSQGVGALEEKLFF. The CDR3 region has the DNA TGCGCCAGCAGCCAAGGAGTGGGGGCTCTTGAGGAAAAACTGTTTTTT.

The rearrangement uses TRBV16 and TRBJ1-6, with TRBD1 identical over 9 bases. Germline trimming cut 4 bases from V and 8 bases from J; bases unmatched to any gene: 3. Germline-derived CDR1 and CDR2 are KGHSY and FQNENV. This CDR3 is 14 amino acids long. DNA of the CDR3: TGTGCCAGCAGCCCCGGGACAGGGTATTCACCCCTCCACTTT. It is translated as CASSPGTGYSPLHF.

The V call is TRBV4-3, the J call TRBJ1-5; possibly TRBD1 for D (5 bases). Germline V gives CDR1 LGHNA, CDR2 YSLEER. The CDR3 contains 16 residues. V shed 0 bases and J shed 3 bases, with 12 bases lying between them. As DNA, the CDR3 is TGCGCCAGCAGCCAAGAAAGTACAGGTTCCAATCAGCCCCAGCATTTT. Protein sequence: CASSQESTGSNQPQHF.

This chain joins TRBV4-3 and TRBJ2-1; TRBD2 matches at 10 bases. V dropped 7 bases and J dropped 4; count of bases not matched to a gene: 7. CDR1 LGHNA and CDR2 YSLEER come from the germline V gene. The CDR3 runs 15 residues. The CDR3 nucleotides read TGCGCCAGCACCAGGCTAGCGGGAGAATACAATGAGCAGTTCTTC. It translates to CASTRLAGEYNEQFF.

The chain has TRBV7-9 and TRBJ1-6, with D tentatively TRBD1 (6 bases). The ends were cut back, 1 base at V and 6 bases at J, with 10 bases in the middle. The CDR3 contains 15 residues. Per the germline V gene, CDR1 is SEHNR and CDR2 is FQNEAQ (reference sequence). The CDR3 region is CASSLVDSINSPLHF. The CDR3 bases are TGTGCCAGCAGCTTAGTGGACAGTATTAATTCACCCCTCCACTTT.

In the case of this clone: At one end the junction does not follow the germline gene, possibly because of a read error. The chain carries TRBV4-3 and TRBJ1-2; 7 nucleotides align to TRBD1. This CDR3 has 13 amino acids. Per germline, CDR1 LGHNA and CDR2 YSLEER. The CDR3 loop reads CASSHPQGDSFSF. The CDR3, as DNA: TGCGCCAGCAGCCACCCCCAGGGGGACAGTTTCTCCTTC.

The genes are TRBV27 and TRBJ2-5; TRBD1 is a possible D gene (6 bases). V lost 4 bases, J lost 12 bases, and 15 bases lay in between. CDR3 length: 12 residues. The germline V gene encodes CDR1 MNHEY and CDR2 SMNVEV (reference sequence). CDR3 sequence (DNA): TGTGCCAGCAGTTCTGCAAGGACAGCGGAGTACTTC. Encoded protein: CASSSARTAEYF.

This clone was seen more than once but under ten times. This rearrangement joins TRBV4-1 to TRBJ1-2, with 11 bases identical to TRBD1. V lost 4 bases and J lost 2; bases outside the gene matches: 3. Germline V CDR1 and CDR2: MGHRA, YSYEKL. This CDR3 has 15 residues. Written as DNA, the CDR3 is TGCGCCAGCAGCCCCGGGGACAGGGGGAACTATGGCTACACCTTC. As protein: CASSPGDRGNYGYTF.